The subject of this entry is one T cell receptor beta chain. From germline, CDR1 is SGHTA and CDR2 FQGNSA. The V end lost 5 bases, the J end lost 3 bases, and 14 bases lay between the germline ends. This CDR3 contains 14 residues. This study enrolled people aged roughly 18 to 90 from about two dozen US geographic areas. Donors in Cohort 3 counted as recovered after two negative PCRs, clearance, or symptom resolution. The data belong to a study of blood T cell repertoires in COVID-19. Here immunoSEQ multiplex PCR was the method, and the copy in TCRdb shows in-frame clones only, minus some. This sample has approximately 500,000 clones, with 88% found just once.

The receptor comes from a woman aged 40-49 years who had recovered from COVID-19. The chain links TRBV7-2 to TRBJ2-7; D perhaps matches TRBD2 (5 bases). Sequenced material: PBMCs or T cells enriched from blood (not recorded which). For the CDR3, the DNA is TGTGCCAGCAGCCAATTTGAGGGTAACTACGAGCAGTACTTC. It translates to CASSQFEGNYEQYF.